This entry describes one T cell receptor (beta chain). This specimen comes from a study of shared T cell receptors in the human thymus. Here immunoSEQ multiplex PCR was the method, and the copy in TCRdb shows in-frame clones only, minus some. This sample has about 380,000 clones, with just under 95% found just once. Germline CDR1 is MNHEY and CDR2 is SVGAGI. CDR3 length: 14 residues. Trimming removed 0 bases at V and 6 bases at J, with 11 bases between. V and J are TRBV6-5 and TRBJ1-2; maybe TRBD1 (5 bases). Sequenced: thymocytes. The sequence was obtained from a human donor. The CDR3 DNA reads TGTGCCAGCAGTTACTCGGTCAGGGACCATGGCTACACCTTC. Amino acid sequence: CASSYSVRDHGYTF.